The 24 T cell receptor beta chains below were found in one sample sequenced in a study of T cells in Graves' hyperthyroidism and ophthalmopathy (dated by TCRdb to 2018 to 2020). Libraries were built with multiplex PCR. TCRdb names Illumina HiSeq 2000 as the instrument used. TCR beta CDR3 regions were amplified from RNA transcripts. The TCR CDR3 was subjected to a first round of RT-PCR using the HTBI primer set and the Qiagen OneStep RT-PCR kit. Using fastp trimming at Q25 and MiXCR clonotype assembly, TCRdb reanalyzed the public sequencing data and kept in-frame beta chains. All rows with the same CDR3 protein become a single entry with the most common DNA and genes. The sample records around 600,000 distinct CDR3 sequences, 13% to 15% of which are singletons. Of the sample, approximately 12% falls within the top ten clones. The sequenced sample consisted of blood. Every receptor here comes from a woman in her 50s with Graves' ophthalmopathy.

This clonotype was seen ten or more times. V is TRBV6-2 or TRBV6-3 and J is TRBJ2-1; 10 bases line up with TRBD2. The germline V gene encodes CDR1 MNHEY and CDR2 SVGEGT. V lost 1 base and J lost 7; bases outside the gene matches: 7. CDR3 length equals 16 residues. CDR3 nucleotides: TGTGCCAGCAGTTACTTAGCGGGAGGCCCTAGGAATGAGCAGTTCTTC. Translated: CASSYLAGGPRNEQFF.

This sequence joins TRBV19 and TRBJ2-5; D remains unclear. The V gene's germline CDR1 is LNHDA and CDR2 SQIVND (reference sequence). CDR3 size: 13 residues. V was cut by 1 base and J by 5 bases, with 8 bases left in between. CDR3 amino acids: CASSIGPTETQYF. In nucleotides, the CDR3 is TGTGCCAGTAGTATAGGGCCCACGGAGACCCAGTACTTC.

The table lists this clonotype with many counts. This chain uses TRBV27 with TRBJ2-7; the D gene could be TRBD1 or TRBD2 (5 bases each). This CDR3 has 14 amino acids. V was cut by 8 bases and J by 1 base, with 15 bases left in between. The germline V gene encodes CDR1 MNHEY and CDR2 SMNVEV (reference sequence). The CDR3 sequence is CASAPGPTSYEQYF. As DNA, the CDR3 is TGTGCCAGCGCCCCGGGACCAACGTCCTACGAGCAGTACTTC.

There are a few counts of this clonotype. The gene calls are TRBV27 and TRBJ1-1; 7 nucleotides line up with TRBD1. CDR3 length: 16 residues. Trimming at V came to 0 bases and at J to 1 base, leaving 5 bases not matched to a gene. The germline gives CDR1 MNHEY, CDR2 SMNVEV (reference sequence). The chain's CDR3 is CASSLSPTGTNTEAFF. The CDR3 DNA follows: TGTGCCAGCAGTTTATCCCCGACAGGGACGAACACTGAAGCTTTCTTT.

This clonotype was recorded a few times. The chain joins TRBV10-1 to TRBJ2-1, with 7 bases that match TRBD1. The CDR3 runs to 15 residues. Trimming cost V 3 bases and J 2 bases; bases outside gene matches: 4. Germline V gene sequence: CDR1 WNHNN, CDR2 SYGVQD (reference sequence). The CDR3 DNA reads TGCGCCAGCAGTGATCGCACAGGGGCCTACAATGAGCAGTTCTTC. Its protein is CASSDRTGAYNEQFF.

A few counts support this clonotype. This chain connects TRBV19 to TRBJ1-6, with a possible D match to TRBD1 (6 bases). The CDR3 has 16 amino acids. Germline V gene data show CDR1 as LNHDA and CDR2 as SQIVND (reference sequence). V lost 5 bases and J lost 10, with 21 bases in between. CDR3 sequence: CASSESRGLGRSPLHF. The DNA for the CDR3 is TGTGCCAGTAGTGAATCCAGGGGATTGGGTCGATCACCCCTCCACTTT.

This clonotype was seen a few times. The chain links TRBV4-2 to TRBJ2-4; 13 bases fit TRBD2. Germline V CDR1 and CDR2: LGHNA, YNFKEQ. The V gene end was trimmed by 0 bases and the J gene end by 6 bases; junction bases not matched to a gene: 11. This CDR3 comprises 19 residues. CDR3 nucleotides: TGTGCCAGCAGCCAAGAACCCATACTAGCGGGAGGGGTTATAAACATTCAGTACTTC. This translates into CASSQEPILAGGVINIQYF.

This rearrangement joins TRBV9 to TRBJ2-1; 10 bases align to TRBD2. This CDR3 spans 16 amino acids. Unmatched junction bases numbered 5, after V lost 4 bases and J lost 1 base. The V gene's germline CDR1 is SGDLS and CDR2 YYNGEE. CDR3 loop: CASSPRAGGSYNEQFF. CDR3 DNA: TGTGCCAGCAGCCCCAGAGCGGGAGGGTCCTACAATGAGCAGTTCTTC.

This clonotype was recorded many times. The gene calls are TRBV28 and TRBJ2-5; D might be TRBD2 (6 bases). CDR3 size: 16 residues. V lost 3 bases to trimming and J lost 1 base, with 15 bases between them. Germline CDR1 is MDHEN and CDR2 is SYDVKM. The CDR3 loop reads CASSFRGLLGQETQYF. Written as DNA, the CDR3 is TGTGCCAGCAGTTTTAGGGGACTCCTAGGCCAAGAGACCCAGTACTTC.

The chain combines TRBV12-5 with TRBJ2-5; D uncertain. Trimming removed 6 bases at V and 7 bases at J, with 9 bases between. CDR3 length equals 11 residues. Germline V CDR1 and CDR2: LGHNT, FRNRAP. The CDR3: CASGQERTQYF. Written as DNA, the CDR3 is TGTGCTAGTGGCCAGGAAAGGACCCAGTACTTC.

This clonotype was seen ten or more times. The genes are TRBV20-1 and TRBJ2-1; D is unresolved. CDR3 length: 12 residues. The V and J ends lost 3 bases and 7 bases respectively, with 10 bases between them. Germline CDR1 reads DFQATT; CDR2 reads SNEGSKA (reference sequence). DNA for the CDR3: TGCAGTGCTAGGGAAGAAGGGAATGAGCAGTTCTTC. Protein product: CSAREEGNEQFF.

This clonotype was seen repeatedly, ten times or more. The gene calls are TRBV5-6 and TRBJ1-2, with TRBD1 matching 8 bases. The CDR3 has 17 residues. The germline V gene has CDR1 SGHDT and CDR2 YYEEEE. V was pared by 3 bases and J by 8 bases, with 18 bases of the junction left unmatched. CDR3 sequence (DNA): TGTGCCAGCAGCTCGCACCTTGGGGGACAGGTCCGGGAAGGCTACACCTTC. Translation gives CASSSHLGGQVREGYTF.

The rearrangement links TRBV12-3 or TRBV12-4 to TRBJ2-7, with TRBD1 matching over 8 bases. This CDR3 is built from 15 residues. The V and J ends lost 7 bases and 6 bases, in that order; junction bases with no gene match: 14. CDR3: CASTSRGTGDSEQYF. Written as DNA, the CDR3 is TGTGCCAGCACCTCTAGGGGGACAGGAGATAGCGAGCAGTACTTC.

As concerns this clonotype: A much larger clone sits a single nucleotide away, making a read error possible. Because the CDR3 is missing its conserved closing phenylalanine or tryptophan, this is likely a read error. The J gene is TRBJ1-1, the V gene TRBV7-3; the D gene is possibly TRBD1 (6 bases). Germline V gene lookup returns CDR1 SGHTA and CDR2 FQGTGA. The V and J ends lost 5 bases and 3 bases respectively, with 10 bases between them. CDR3 length: 13 residues. The CDR3 spells CASSNDRHTEAFS. The CDR3 bases are TGTGCCAGCAGCAACGACAGGCACACTGAAGCTTTCTCT.

There are a few counts of this clonotype. V usage is TRBV24-1 and J usage is TRBJ1-2; D is undetermined. This CDR3 is built from 12 residues. Germline V lookup: CDR1 KGHDR, CDR2 SFDVKD. V was trimmed by 4 bases and J by 8 bases, leaving 10 bases between them. This chain's CDR3 is CATSDTIHGYTF. The CDR3 region has the DNA TGTGCCACCAGTGACACCATACACGGCTACACCTTC.

The chain uses TRBV5-4 and TRBJ2-3; 7 bases fit TRBD2. The CDR3 runs to 13 residues. The V and J ends lost 2 bases and 5 bases, in that order; junction bases with no gene match: 2. Germline V gene sequence: CDR1 SGHNT, CDR2 YYREEE (reference sequence). The DNA for the CDR3 is TGTGCCAGCAGCTTTCCGGGAGGAGATACGCAGTATTTT. Amino acids: CASSFPGGDTQYF.

Many counts were recorded for this clonotype. J is TRBJ1-6 and V is TRBV7-2, with 8 bases fitting TRBD1. Germline V CDR1 and CDR2: SGHTA, FQGNSA. The length of the CDR3 is 16 residues. V trimming: 6 bases; J trimming: 6 bases; junction bases outside the gene matches: 10. The CDR3 loop reads CASREGQVWANSPLHF. The CDR3 DNA reads TGTGCCAGCAGAGAGGGACAGGTTTGGGCTAATTCACCCCTCCACTTT.

The J gene is TRBJ1-5, the V gene TRBV20-1; 12 nucleotides line up with TRBD1. The CDR3 sequence is 18 residues long. Germline V lookup: CDR1 DFQATT, CDR2 SNEGSKA (reference sequence). Losses at the gene ends were 5 bases for V and 1 base for J; bases not matched to a gene: 12. For the CDR3, the DNA is TGCAGTGCTCGCCAGGGGGGACAGGGGGCGCGAAGCAATCAGCCCCAGCATTTT. It codes for CSARQGGQGARSNQPQHF.

This clonotype was seen many times. The chain couples TRBV2 to TRBJ2-5; the D gene is possibly TRBD1 (6 bases). This CDR3 spans 14 amino acids. Looked up from germline, CDR1 is SNHLY and CDR2 is FYNNEI. V shed 6 bases and J shed 2 bases, with 13 bases lying between them. CDR3 protein: CASRKSGTQETQYF. The CDR3 nucleotides are TGTGCCAGCAGAAAATCCGGGACACAAGAGACCCAGTACTTC.

A few counts support this clonotype. The rearrangement links TRBV11-2 to TRBJ2-3; the match to TRBD1 covers 8 bases. The CDR3 loop spans 15 amino acids. Per the germline V gene, CDR1 is SGHAT and CDR2 is FQNNGV. V shed 3 bases and J 6 bases; nucleotides not matched to a gene: 8. CDR3 DNA: TGTGCCAGCAGCTTCGGCGGGACAGGCGCCGATACGCAGTATTTT. This codes for CASSFGGTGADTQYF.

The chain carries TRBV6-2 or TRBV6-3 and TRBJ2-2; 12 nucleotides agree with TRBD2. V dropped 5 bases and J dropped 4; count of bases not matched to a gene: 5. Germline V gene sequence: CDR1 MNHEY, CDR2 SVGEGT. The CDR3 spans 16 residues. Here the CDR3 DNA reads TGTGCCAGCAGTCTCCTAGCGGGAGGGATCACCGGGGAGCTGTTTTTT. Residues: CASSLLAGGITGELFF.

The chain recombines TRBV28 with TRBJ2-4; TRBD1 matches at 10 bases. The V segment lost 5 bases and the J segment 7 bases; nucleotides outside the gene matches: 8. CDR1 MDHEN and CDR2 SYDVKM come from the germline V gene. CDR3 length: 15 amino acids. CDR3 residues: CASSVGQGVANIQYF. CDR3 bases: TGTGCCAGCAGTGTAGGACAGGGGGTTGCGAACATTCAGTACTTC.

This clonotype was detected many times. The chain is built from TRBV7-2 and TRBJ2-1; D is ambiguous. The germline CDR1 and CDR2 sequences are SGHTA and FQGNSA. Trimming cost V 3 bases and J 7 bases, with 13 bases left between them. The CDR3 extends over 14 amino acids. The CDR3 spells CASSFAGNLNEQFF. Here the CDR3 DNA reads TGTGCCAGCAGCTTCGCAGGAAACTTGAATGAGCAGTTCTTC.

This clonotype has ten or more counts. The chain employs TRBV10-3 and TRBJ2-1, with D perhaps TRBD1 (5 bases). The CDR3 runs to 13 residues. V shed 10 bases and J shed 0 bases, with 10 bases lying between them. Germline V CDR1 and CDR2: ENHRY, SYGVKD. The DNA of the CDR3 is TGTGCCAATCGACAGAGCTCCTACAATGAGCAGTTCTTC. The encoded protein is CANRQSSYNEQFF.